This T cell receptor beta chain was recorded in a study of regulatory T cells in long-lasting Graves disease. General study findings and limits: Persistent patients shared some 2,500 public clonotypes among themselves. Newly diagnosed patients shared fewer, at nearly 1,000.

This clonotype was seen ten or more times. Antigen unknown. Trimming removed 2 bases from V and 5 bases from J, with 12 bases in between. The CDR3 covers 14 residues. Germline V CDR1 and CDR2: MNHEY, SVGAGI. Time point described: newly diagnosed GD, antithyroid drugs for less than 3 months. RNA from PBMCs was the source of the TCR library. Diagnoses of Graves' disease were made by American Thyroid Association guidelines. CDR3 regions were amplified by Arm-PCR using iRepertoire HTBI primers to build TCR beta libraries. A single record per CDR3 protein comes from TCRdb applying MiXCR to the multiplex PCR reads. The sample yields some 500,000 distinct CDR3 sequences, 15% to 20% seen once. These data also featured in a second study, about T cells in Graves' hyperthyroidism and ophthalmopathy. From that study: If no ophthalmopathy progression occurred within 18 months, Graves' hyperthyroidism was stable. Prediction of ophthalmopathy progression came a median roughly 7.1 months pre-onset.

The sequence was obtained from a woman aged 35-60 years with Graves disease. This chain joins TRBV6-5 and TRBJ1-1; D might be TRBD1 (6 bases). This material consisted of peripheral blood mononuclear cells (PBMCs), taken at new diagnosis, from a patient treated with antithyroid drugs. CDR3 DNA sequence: TGTGCCAGCAGTTACCTACAGGGAGGGACTGAAGCTTTCTTT. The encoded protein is CASSYLQGGTEAFF.